What follows is one TCR beta chain and its context. The antigen it binds to is not known. It has no much larger one-base neighbor in the sample; base qualities were not kept. This record comes from a study of shared clonotypes between healthy human individuals (TCRdb year 2020). About the full investigation: A couple of women and three men aged 18 to 49 years were included in the cohort. Per donor, three plates each were used for CD4 naive and CD4 memory, two for CD8 naive, and one for CD8 memory. To estimate repertoire size and how much clonotype sharing occurs between individuals, the study deeply sequenced the blood TCR repertoires of 5 or 6 healthy adults. To increase sequencing depth and limit assay-specific biases, TCR repertoire library preparation and sequencing were carried out by different laboratories using diverse techniques. Between about 0.94 and 8.9 billion PBMCs per donor were obtained by leukapheresis.

Donors were healthy HIV-negative adults with no recently reported acute infections or vaccinations. Every donor was a Caucasian adult residing in Nashville, Tennessee, USA. Magnetic negative selection was used to enrich CD4+ T cells, after which naive cells were positively selected on CD45RA and the negative fraction became the memory subset. After blood collection by leukapheresis, PBMCs were isolated using Ficoll-Histopaque density gradient centrifugation and then cryopreserved in the vapor phase of liquid nitrogen. Analytical flow cytometry was used to check the purity and quantity of each magnetically sorted T cell population. From each sorted fraction, genomic DNA was isolated and quantified by UV absorbance on a Nanodrop 2000c. V is pruned by 5 bases and J by 3 bases, leaving 3 bases of the junction without a gene match. The germline V gene specifies SGHVS as CDR1 and FQNEAQ as CDR2. The CDR3 covers 14 residues, taking in both the cysteine and the phenylalanine. Only the CDR3 part of the read is kept: 42 bases, read in frame from the first base.

Using the deep immunoSEQ assay, TCR CDR3 regions were amplified from genomic DNA by multiplex PCR. Extracted genomic DNA from each cell subset was distributed evenly across all wells of several immunoSEQ 96-well plates, and each plate was treated as a replicate. For sorted subsets, each replicate PCR was loaded with 200 ng genomic DNA, equivalent to approximately 27,000 T cell genomes. The purified libraries were quantified using a Qubit 3.0 fluorometer, sized with a Bioanalyzer 2100, and then quantified again using the KAPA Library Quantification kit. Each immunoSEQ 96-well plate was sequenced on its own single-read 150-cycle Illumina NextSeq 550 flow cell. Regarding the original processing steps: Because the immunoSEQ output held only junctional sequences and lacked quality scores, the filtering could not match the filtering applied to full-length reads. To assign V/J genes and CDR3, sequences were annotated using PyIR, a Python wrapper for IgBLAST v1.9, with IMGT germline references. Any read was removed if the V/J assignment was weak (E-value above 1e-6), the CDR3 was missing, or the read contained stop codons, out-of-frame junctions, or ambiguous translated residues. A V3J clonotype was defined by an identical inferred V gene, J gene, and CDR3 amino acid sequence. Percentage overlap between repertoires was calculated by dividing the number of shared unique clonotypes by the size of the smaller repertoire. Three approaches were used to assess repertoire richness: RTK rarefaction, the Chao1 estimator, and Recon v2.1 estimates of unobserved clonotypes. OLGA was used to compute generation probabilities for all TCRbeta clonotypes that the gDNA method yielded from a few donors. TCRdb mirrors the immuneACCESS table, restricted to in-frame sequences. Some clones are absent from its copies; in checked studies, under half trace to an unresolved V gene, and the reason for the others is unknown. The DNA gave D and trimming, while V, J and clone size come from that table. The sample has 2 million to 3 million clones on record, over 85% of them singletons. The ten top clones hold about 0.39% of the sample.

The full study reports these points: Sharing across several donors was observed for approximately 5% of naive CD4, less than 4% of naive CD8, 2% to 2.5% of memory CD4, and about 0.4% of memory CD8 clonotypes. Based on pairwise subsampling, the degree of clonotype sharing among donors was expected to be affected by sequencing depth. Because the study included only a small number of donors, the genetic and exposure-history diversity represented was limited. Rarefaction of sorted-subset datasets indicated incomplete sequencing despite the large sequencing depth. Higher generation probabilities were observed for clonotypes shared by all four sorted-subset donors than for non-shared clonotypes. Larger estimated clonotype richness was generally found for naive subsets than for memory subsets. Only blood was sampled, and tissue TCR repertoires likely differ from those in blood.

The TCR sequence derives from a young man in good health. Some clones in this sample may be carry-over from other donors' samples. Sequencing was done on a sample of naive CD4+ T cells from PBMCs. The cell subset or site label of this sample denotes: CD45RA+ positively selected. The rearranged chain carries TRBV7-8 and TRBJ1-5, with 8 bases in between that match TRBD1. CDR3 reads: CASSATGANQPQHF. The DNA sequence is as follows: TGTGCCAGCAGCGCGACAGGGGCCAATCAGCCCCAGCATTTT.